The rows below give T cell receptor beta chains drawn from one sample of a study of pediatric ulcerative colitis. The method was immunoSEQ multiplex PCR; TCRdb's version includes in-frame clones alone and lacks a portion of them. The data show over 30,000 clones, about 81% seen once. Sequenced: gut tissue. These receptors all stem from a boy aged 5-17 years with mild ulcerative colitis. Both conserved end residues are part of each CDR3.

v_gene	j_gene	CDR3aa
TRBV5-4	TRBJ1-2	CASRTEGAQSYTF
TRBV7-2	TRBJ2-3	CASSLSWVDTQYF
TRBV27	TRBJ2-7	CASSDSAGAGFYEQYF
TRBV5-4	TRBJ1-4	CASTRTGDEKLFF
TRBV5-6	TRBJ2-7	CASSLRGDGYEQYF
TRBV6-6	TRBJ1-5	CASSYRGARNQPQHF
TRBV5-1	TRBJ1-2	CASSLRGQTDGYTF
TRBV5-1	TRBJ1-1	CASSLTGGSWMNTEAFF
TRBV5-1	TRBJ2-3	CASSDPGLAGGRTDTQYF
TRBV9	TRBJ1-1	CASSARQLDTEAFF
TRBV30	TRBJ1-3	CAWKGTGNTIYF
TRBV4-2	TRBJ2-5	CASSLGTQETQYF
TRBV10-3	TRBJ2-5	CAISEAGIETQYF
TRBV29-1	TRBJ1-2	CSVGDQGAGNYGYTF
TRBV7-8	TRBJ1-5	CASSPDRTAPRPQHF